The sequence of this T cell receptor (beta chain) was determined in a study of T cells in Graves' hyperthyroidism and ophthalmopathy. About the research overall: Upon initial diagnosis and before any treatment, peripheral blood was collected.

V shed 7 bases, J shed 3 bases, and the junction held 11 bases outside the gene matches. This CDR3 is built from 16 residues. In germline, CDR1 is SGHRS, CDR2 YFSETQ. Broader study findings: Ophthalmopathy, as predicted by the model, came a median 6.5 months after the prediction.

Researchers took RNA transcripts and amplified the TCR beta CDR3 regions from them. HTBI primers were used for first-round RT-PCR of the TCR CDR3. One entry per CDR3 protein, called by TCRdb with MiXCR from the multiplex PCR reads. Of 600,000 to 850,000 distinct CDR3 sequences listed, about 17% are singletons. This clonotype was detected only a few times. Its antigen remains unidentified. The sample consisted of blood. This sequence originates from a woman aged 45 to 65 with Graves' hyperthyroidism that later progressed to Graves' ophthalmopathy. The rearrangement joins TRBV5-1 to TRBJ2-2, with 8 bases lining up with TRBD1. DNA for the CDR3: TGCGCCAGCGGAAGATGGACAGGGACGGACACCGGGGAGCTGTTTTTT. This translates into CASGRWTGTDTGELFF.